One T cell receptor (beta chain) is described in this entry. This sample is part of a study of response to subunit inactivated influenza vaccine. Per germline, CDR1 ENHRY and CDR2 SYGVKD. V was clipped by 0 bases and J by 0 bases, with 12 bases between them. CDR3 length equals 17 residues. TCRdb processed the RT-PCR reads anew with MiXCR; each CDR3 protein has one entry. In the table there are about 570,000 distinct CDR3 sequences, about 10% of which are singletons. These records were also assigned to another study, of T cells expressing NK-cell markers. That paper adds: Researchers built TCR beta cDNA using 5'RACE template switching with UMIs. Roughly six donors carried dominant NKG2C+ clonotypes that made up roughly 1.0-7.5% of their CD8+ T cells.

The sample in question was PBMCs from blood, obtained on the day of vaccination. V usage is TRBV10-3 and J usage is TRBJ1-3; no firm D call. This sequence originates from a man aged 50 to 60 who received an inactivated influenza vaccine. The CDR3 nucleotides read TGTGCCATCAGTGAGTCGATGGGTCTAAACTCTGGAAACACCATATATTTT. Amino acid sequence: CAISESMGLNSGNTIYF.